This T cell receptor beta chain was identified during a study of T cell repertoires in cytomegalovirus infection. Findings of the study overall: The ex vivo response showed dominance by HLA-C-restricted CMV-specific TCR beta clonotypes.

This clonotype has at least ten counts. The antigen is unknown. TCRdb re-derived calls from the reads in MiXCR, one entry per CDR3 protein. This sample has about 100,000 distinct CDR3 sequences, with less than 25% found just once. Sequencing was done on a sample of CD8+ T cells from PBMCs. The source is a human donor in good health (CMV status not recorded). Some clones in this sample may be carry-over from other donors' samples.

The DNA of the CDR3 is TGTGCCAGCGGAACAGGGGATCAAGAGACCCAGTACTTC. This gives the protein CASGTGDQETQYF. This chain connects TRBV28 to TRBJ2-5, with 7 bases fitting TRBD1. This CDR3 is built from 13 residues. V lost 8 bases, J lost 2 bases, and 5 bases stayed unmatched. Germline assignment: CDR1 MDHEN and CDR2 SYDVKM.